The rows below give T cell receptor beta chains drawn from one sample of a study of human T cells and chemical hapten exposure. TCRdb independently ran MiXCR on the RACE reads; one entry per CDR3 protein. The sample has fewer than 350,000 distinct CDR3 sequences, 7.5% to 8% seen once. The sample was whole blood, taken in connection with sensitization to the hapten diphenylcyclopropenone (DPC). Every receptor here comes from a man in his late teens or twenties with alopecia areata. Some clones in this sample may be carry-over from other donors' samples. Both conserved end residues are part of each CDR3. Each record gives: V gene, clone size, D gene, J gene, CDR3 DNA, CDR3 protein. The D gene is left open where the match is weak. Size tells how often a clone was seen (once, few, many) or the class of an expanded clone, and some rows leave it out.

v_call: TRBV9
clone_size: many
d_call: TRBD2
j_call: TRBJ2-3
cdr3_nt: TGTGCCAGCAGCGTATACAACGGACTAGCGGGGGATACGCAGTATTTT
cdr3_aa: CASSVYNGLAGDTQYF

v_call: TRBV5-1
clone_size: many
d_call: .
j_call: TRBJ2-7
cdr3_nt: TGCGCCAGCGTCTCCAGCTTTTCCTACGAGCAGTACTTC
cdr3_aa: CASVSSFSYEQYF

v_call: TRBV6-5
clone_size: few
d_call: .
j_call: TRBJ1-5
cdr3_nt: TGTGCCAGCAGCCCGGTTCGAGGGCGGCAGCCCCAGCATTTT
cdr3_aa: CASSPVRGRQPQHF

v_call: TRBV4-2
clone_size: .
d_call: .
j_call: TRBJ2-1
cdr3_nt: TGTGCCAGCAGCCAAGATGTGGGGGCCCGCAATGAGCAGTTCTTC
cdr3_aa: CASSQDVGARNEQFF

v_call: TRBV25-1
clone_size: few
d_call: TRBD2
j_call: TRBJ2-1
cdr3_nt: TGTGCCAGCAGTGACAATAGCGGGGGGAATGAGCAGTTCTTC
cdr3_aa: CASSDNSGGNEQFF

v_call: TRBV7-2
clone_size: many
d_call: .
j_call: TRBJ2-1
cdr3_nt: TGTGCCAGCAGCTTAGGTAACTCTTACAATGAGCAGTTCTTC
cdr3_aa: CASSLGNSYNEQFF

v_call: TRBV7-8
clone_size: .
d_call: TRBD1
j_call: TRBJ2-7
cdr3_nt: TGTGCCAGCAGCCTCGGGACAGGGCCACCCTACGAGCAGTACTTC
cdr3_aa: CASSLGTGPPYEQYF

v_call: TRBV27
clone_size: few
d_call: TRBD1
j_call: TRBJ1-2
cdr3_nt: TGTGCCAGCAGTTTATCGAAACAGGGGTATGGCTACACCTTC
cdr3_aa: CASSLSKQGYGYTF

v_call: TRBV10-3
clone_size: .
d_call: .
j_call: TRBJ2-3
cdr3_nt: TGTGCCATCGGTGCAGACAGGACCACAGATACGCAGTATTTT
cdr3_aa: CAIGADRTTDTQYF

v_call: TRBV27
clone_size: many
d_call: TRBD2
j_call: TRBJ2-1
cdr3_nt: TGTGCCAGCAGTTTATATAGCGGGGGGGCCTACAATGAGCAGTTCTTC
cdr3_aa: CASSLYSGGAYNEQFF

v_call: TRBV6-2/TRBV6-3
clone_size: .
d_call: .
j_call: TRBJ1-5
cdr3_nt: TGTGCCAGCATGGACAGAACAAATCAGCCCCAGCATTTT
cdr3_aa: CASMDRTNQPQHF

v_call: TRBV7-2
clone_size: few
d_call: TRBD2
j_call: TRBJ2-7
cdr3_nt: TGTGCCAGCAGCTTAAGGCCTAGCGGCTACGAGCAGTACTTC
cdr3_aa: CASSLRPSGYEQYF

v_call: TRBV6-2/TRBV6-3
clone_size: .
d_call: .
j_call: TRBJ1-5
cdr3_nt: TGTGCCAGCAACAAATCCGGAGGACTTAGCAATCAGCCCCAGCATTTT
cdr3_aa: CASNKSGGLSNQPQHF

v_call: TRBV10-1
clone_size: many
d_call: .
j_call: TRBJ2-3
cdr3_nt: TGCGCCAGCAGTCCCGGTTCAGGAACGCAGTATTTT
cdr3_aa: CASSPGSGTQYF

v_call: TRBV6-5
clone_size: few
d_call: .
j_call: TRBJ2-3
cdr3_nt: TGTGCCAGCAGTTATTTCGGACGGCTAGATACGCAGTATTTT
cdr3_aa: CASSYFGRLDTQYF

v_call: TRBV20-1
clone_size: .
d_call: .
j_call: TRBJ2-5
cdr3_nt: TGCAGTGCTAGAGACAGCAAGGGACACAACCAAGAGACCCAGTACTTC
cdr3_aa: CSARDSKGHNQETQYF

v_call: TRBV3-1
clone_size: .
d_call: TRBD1
j_call: TRBJ1-4
cdr3_nt: TGTGCCAGCAGCACCGGGACAGGGGTTTCGGCTAATGAAAAACTGTTTTTT
cdr3_aa: CASSTGTGVSANEKLFF

v_call: TRBV6-2/TRBV6-3
clone_size: few
d_call: .
j_call: TRBJ2-6
cdr3_nt: TGTGCCACCCGAAGTCCGGCAGGGCGATACTCTGGGGCCAACGTCCTGACTTTC
cdr3_aa: CATRSPAGRYSGANVLTF

v_call: TRBV12-5
clone_size: .
d_call: .
j_call: TRBJ2-2
cdr3_nt: TGTGCTAGTGGAAAAGGGGCGTTCGCGAACACCGGGGAGCTGTTTTTT
cdr3_aa: CASGKGAFANTGELFF

v_call: TRBV28
clone_size: many
d_call: .
j_call: TRBJ2-7
cdr3_nt: TGTGCCAGCAGTTTAAGACAGAAATACGAGCAGTACTTC
cdr3_aa: CASSLRQKYEQYF

v_call: TRBV11-2
clone_size: .
d_call: .
j_call: TRBJ2-3
cdr3_nt: TGTGCCAGCAGCTCCCAGGGATATACGCAGTATTTT
cdr3_aa: CASSSQGYTQYF

v_call: TRBV6-5
clone_size: few
d_call: TRBD1
j_call: TRBJ1-1
cdr3_nt: TGTGCCAGCAGTACCTACAGGGGGATTGACACTGAAGCTTTCTTT
cdr3_aa: CASSTYRGIDTEAFF

v_call: TRBV28
clone_size: few
d_call: .
j_call: TRBJ2-1
cdr3_nt: TGTGCCAGCAGTTTCATGGGAGGACCCTACAATGAGCAGTTCTTC
cdr3_aa: CASSFMGGPYNEQFF

v_call: TRBV3-1
clone_size: .
d_call: TRBD1
j_call: TRBJ2-3
cdr3_nt: TGTGCCAGCAGCCAAGTCGGGATTATCAGGGGGCGGGCAGATACGCAGTATTTT
cdr3_aa: CASSQVGIIRGRADTQYF

v_call: TRBV5-4
clone_size: .
d_call: .
j_call: TRBJ2-7
cdr3_nt: TGTGCCAGCAGCTTGGCCGCATCACGGGAGCAGTACTTC
cdr3_aa: CASSLAASREQYF

v_call: TRBV27
clone_size: few
d_call: TRBD2
j_call: TRBJ2-3
cdr3_nt: TGTGCCAGCAGTTTAGTGACTAGCGGGGGGCCTCTTGGCACAGATACGCAGTATTTT
cdr3_aa: CASSLVTSGGPLGTDTQYF

v_call: TRBV6-2/TRBV6-3
clone_size: few
d_call: TRBD1
j_call: TRBJ1-2
cdr3_nt: TGTGCCAGCAGATGGGACAGGGGCTATGGCTACACCTTC
cdr3_aa: CASRWDRGYGYTF

v_call: TRBV7-2
clone_size: few
d_call: .
j_call: TRBJ2-5
cdr3_nt: TGTGCCAGCACGGAGGTTAATGGCGGGACCCAGTACTTC
cdr3_aa: CASTEVNGGTQYF

v_call: TRBV7-2
clone_size: .
d_call: TRBD2
j_call: TRBJ2-1
cdr3_nt: TGTGCCAGCAGCCTCTTAGCGGGGCCATACAATGAGCAGTTCTTC
cdr3_aa: CASSLLAGPYNEQFF

v_call: TRBV6-2/TRBV6-3
clone_size: .
d_call: .
j_call: TRBJ2-3
cdr3_nt: TGTGCCAGCAGTTACTCGATACGCACAGATACGCAGTATTTT
cdr3_aa: CASSYSIRTDTQYF

v_call: TRBV7-8
clone_size: few
d_call: TRBD1
j_call: TRBJ1-4
cdr3_nt: TGTGCCAGCAGCTCCTTGGGGGACAGTGAAAAACTGTTTTTT
cdr3_aa: CASSSLGDSEKLFF

v_call: TRBV20-1
clone_size: few
d_call: .
j_call: TRBJ1-3
cdr3_nt: TGCAGTGCTAGAGATCTCCGCGGTCTCTCTGGAAACACCATATATTTT
cdr3_aa: CSARDLRGLSGNTIYF

v_call: TRBV6-2/TRBV6-3
clone_size: .
d_call: .
j_call: TRBJ2-3
cdr3_nt: TGTGCCAGCATGAGGCCCGCTAGCACAGATACGCAGTATTTT
cdr3_aa: CASMRPASTDTQYF

v_call: TRBV5-1
clone_size: .
d_call: TRBD1
j_call: TRBJ1-5
cdr3_nt: TGCGCCAGCAGCTGGGAATCAGGGGGTGGTCAGCCCCAGCATTTT
cdr3_aa: CASSWESGGGQPQHF

v_call: TRBV6-6
clone_size: many
d_call: TRBD1
j_call: TRBJ1-6
cdr3_nt: TGTGCCAGCAGCCACCGGGACAGGGGAAATTCACCCCTCCACTTT
cdr3_aa: CASSHRDRGNSPLHF

v_call: TRBV10-3
clone_size: few
d_call: TRBD1
j_call: TRBJ2-7
cdr3_nt: TGTGCCATCAGTACGAGGGGACAGACCTCCTACGAGCAGTACTTC
cdr3_aa: CAISTRGQTSYEQYF

v_call: TRBV5-6
clone_size: .
d_call: TRBD1
j_call: TRBJ1-6
cdr3_nt: TGTGCCAGCGGAAGACAGGGGGACAATTCACCCCTCCACTTT
cdr3_aa: CASGRQGDNSPLHF

v_call: TRBV12-2
clone_size: .
d_call: .
j_call: TRBJ1-1
cdr3_nt: TGTGCAAGTCGCTCACCCCCCCAGGGGCGGGTGGTGAACACTGAAGCTTTCTTT
cdr3_aa: CASRSPPQGRVVNTEAFF

v_call: TRBV7-9
clone_size: .
d_call: .
j_call: TRBJ1-1
cdr3_nt: TGTGCCAGCAGCGCGCGGGAGGCCTCAGAGGGCGAAGCTTTCTTT
cdr3_aa: CASSAREASEGEAFF

v_call: TRBV15
clone_size: .
d_call: .
j_call: TRBJ2-5
cdr3_nt: TGTGCCACCAGCAGAGATGGTCGACAGAAAGAGACCCAGTACTTC
cdr3_aa: CATSRDGRQKETQYF

v_call: TRBV7-9
clone_size: .
d_call: .
j_call: TRBJ1-5
cdr3_nt: TGTGCCAGCAGCTTAGCAGGGGCCCTCAATCAGCCCCAGCATTTT
cdr3_aa: CASSLAGALNQPQHF

v_call: TRBV3-1
clone_size: few
d_call: .
j_call: TRBJ2-1
cdr3_nt: TGTGCCAGCAGCCAAGTCACTATAAACAATGAGCAGTTCTTC
cdr3_aa: CASSQVTINNEQFF

v_call: TRBV15
clone_size: .
d_call: .
j_call: TRBJ2-3
cdr3_nt: TGTGCCACCAGCAGACTAACAGATACGCAGTATTTT
cdr3_aa: CATSRLTDTQYF

v_call: TRBV27
clone_size: .
d_call: .
j_call: TRBJ2-2
cdr3_nt: TGTGCCAGCAGTATTTATCGACACCCCATGTACCTAAACACCGGGGAGCTGTTTTTT
cdr3_aa: CASSIYRHPMYLNTGELFF

v_call: TRBV29-1
clone_size: few
d_call: .
j_call: TRBJ2-2
cdr3_nt: TGCAGCGTTGAAGGGGCGACGACAAGGGGACCCGGGGAGCTGTTTTTT
cdr3_aa: CSVEGATTRGPGELFF

v_call: TRBV7-2
clone_size: few
d_call: TRBD1
j_call: TRBJ1-5
cdr3_nt: TGTGCCAGCAGCTTATATGGGACAGATAGCAATCAGCCCCAGCATTTT
cdr3_aa: CASSLYGTDSNQPQHF

v_call: TRBV4-3
clone_size: few
d_call: .
j_call: TRBJ2-7
cdr3_nt: TGCGCCAGCAGCCTGACAACAGGGCCGATATACGAGCAGTACTTC
cdr3_aa: CASSLTTGPIYEQYF

v_call: TRBV6-2/TRBV6-3
clone_size: .
d_call: TRBD1
j_call: TRBJ1-2
cdr3_nt: TGTGCCAGCAGTCGAGCGGGACAGGGGGACAGCTACACCTTC
cdr3_aa: CASSRAGQGDSYTF

v_call: TRBV7-2
clone_size: few
d_call: .
j_call: TRBJ1-2
cdr3_nt: TGTGCCAGCAGCTTAGAGGGCCGTAGTGGCTACACCTTC
cdr3_aa: CASSLEGRSGYTF

v_call: TRBV12-3/TRBV12-4
clone_size: .
d_call: .
j_call: TRBJ1-1
cdr3_nt: TGTGCCAGCAGTGGCCGGGATGAAGCTTTCTTT
cdr3_aa: CASSGRDEAFF

v_call: TRBV5-1
clone_size: .
d_call: TRBD1
j_call: TRBJ2-5
cdr3_nt: TGCGCCAGCAGCACCAGGGGGCAAGAGACCCAGTACTTC
cdr3_aa: CASSTRGQETQYF

v_call: TRBV7-3
clone_size: .
d_call: TRBD1
j_call: TRBJ2-3
cdr3_nt: TGTGCCAGCAGCTCCAGGCAGGGGGTTAGCACAGATACGCAGTATTTT
cdr3_aa: CASSSRQGVSTDTQYF

v_call: TRBV4-1
clone_size: few
d_call: .
j_call: TRBJ1-2
cdr3_nt: TGCGCCAGCAGCTACGACCAGGGCAACTATGGCTACACCTTC
cdr3_aa: CASSYDQGNYGYTF

v_call: TRBV27
clone_size: few
d_call: TRBD1
j_call: TRBJ1-1
cdr3_nt: TGTGCCAGCAGTTTCTGGACAGGGGGAAGGATGAACACTGAAGCTTTCTTT
cdr3_aa: CASSFWTGGRMNTEAFF

v_call: TRBV7-9
clone_size: few
d_call: TRBD1
j_call: TRBJ1-1
cdr3_nt: TGTGCCAGCATCCGGACAGGGGATACCACTGAAGCTTTCTTT
cdr3_aa: CASIRTGDTTEAFF

v_call: TRBV7-2
clone_size: many
d_call: TRBD1
j_call: TRBJ2-3
cdr3_nt: TGTGCCAGCAGCTGGACAGGGGCCACACATACGCAGTATTTT
cdr3_aa: CASSWTGATHTQYF

v_call: TRBV27
clone_size: .
d_call: .
j_call: TRBJ2-7
cdr3_nt: TGTGCCAGCAGTTCAGATATACATCCCTACGAGCAGTACTTC
cdr3_aa: CASSSDIHPYEQYF